These 6 T cell receptor beta chains came from one sample sequenced in a study of somatic mutations in cytotoxic T cells in rheumatoid arthritis. TCRdb's copy holds only in-frame clones and misses some; the assay was immunoSEQ multiplex PCR. This sample has about 17,000 clones; about 80% occur once, and the top ten carry 4.5% to 6%. The sample comprised CD8+ T cells sorted from blood. The receptor source for this set is an adult with rheumatoid arthritis.

This clone has more than one count but fewer than ten. The chain joins TRBV27 to TRBJ2-7, with D unresolved. The V and J ends lost 4 bases and 3 bases respectively, with 10 bases between them. Per the germline V gene, CDR1 is MNHEY and CDR2 is SMNVEV (reference sequence). The CDR3 length is 13 residues. The CDR3 DNA follows: TGTGCCAGCAGTTGGGGTCCGGACTACGAGCAGTACTTC. As protein: CASSWGPDYEQYF.

V usage is TRBV13 and J usage is TRBJ2-2, with D uncertain. Trimming shortened V by 5 bases and J by 2 bases, and 6 bases separated the two germline ends. Germline V gene lookup returns CDR1 PRHDT and CDR2 FYEKMQ (reference sequence). The CDR3 runs to 13 residues. Written as DNA, the CDR3 is TGTGCCAGCAGCGTGACTAACACCGGGGAGCTGTTTTTT. Protein sequence: CASSVTNTGELFF.

This clone was seen only once. This sequence joins TRBV5-1 and TRBJ2-7; the match to TRBD1 covers 7 bases. Germline V gene sequence: CDR1 SGHRS, CDR2 YFSETQ. The CDR3 runs 13 residues. Losses at the gene ends were 5 bases for V and 2 bases for J; bases not matched to a gene: 4. CDR3 loop: CASRDGQAYEQYF. Written as DNA, the CDR3 is TGCGCCAGCAGGGACGGACAGGCCTACGAGCAGTACTTC.

This clone was seen a handful of times. The chain has TRBV10-2 and TRBJ2-2; D remains ambiguous. CDR1 is WSHSY and CDR2 is SAAADI in the germline V gene. V shed 8 bases and J shed 0 bases, with 13 bases lying between them. The CDR3 is 15 residues long. This CDR3 reads CASDRLEPNTGELFF. CDR3 DNA: TGCGCCAGCGATCGGTTGGAACCGAACACCGGGGAGCTGTTTTTT.

The rearrangement joins TRBV27 to TRBJ1-5; D is uncertain. Germline V gives CDR1 MNHEY, CDR2 SMNVEV (reference sequence). The CDR3 covers 14 residues. V gave up 2 bases and J gave up 3 bases, with 8 bases separating them. CDR3 in amino acids: CASSLARNNQPQHF. CDR3 nucleotide sequence: TGTGCCAGCAGTTTAGCCAGGAACAATCAGCCCCAGCATTTT.

The chain has TRBV5-1 and TRBJ2-4; D may match TRBD1 or TRBD2 (5 bases each). The CDR3 totals 15 residues. V lost 1 base, J lost 2 bases, and 10 bases lay in between. Germline-derived CDR1 and CDR2 are SGHRS and YFSETQ. CDR3 coding DNA: TGCGCCAGCAGCTTGAGCAGGGAGCCCAAAAACATTCAGTACTTC. As protein: CASSLSREPKNIQYF.